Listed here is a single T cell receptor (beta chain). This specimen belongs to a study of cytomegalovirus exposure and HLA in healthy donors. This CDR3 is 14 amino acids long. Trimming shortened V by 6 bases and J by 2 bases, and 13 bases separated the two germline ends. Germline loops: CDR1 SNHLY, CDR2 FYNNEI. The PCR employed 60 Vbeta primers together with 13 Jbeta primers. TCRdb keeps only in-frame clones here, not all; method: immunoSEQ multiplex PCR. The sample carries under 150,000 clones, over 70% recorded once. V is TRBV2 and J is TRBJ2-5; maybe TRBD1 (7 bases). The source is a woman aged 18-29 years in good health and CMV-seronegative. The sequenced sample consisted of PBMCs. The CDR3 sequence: CASRGGTEQETQYF. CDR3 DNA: TGTGCCAGCAGAGGGGGGACAGAACAAGAGACCCAGTACTTC.